The rows below give T cell receptor beta chains drawn from one sample of a study of T cell changes during pregnancy in multiple sclerosis. The repertoire was sequenced with immunoSEQ multiplex PCR; TCRdb's copy has only in-frame clones and lacks some. The sample contains 70,000 to 95,000 clones, about 94% of which appear only once. The sample was peripheral blood, taken in the third trimester of pregnancy. The receptors derive from a female donor with multiple sclerosis, enrolled in a pregnancy study. Both conserved end residues are trimmed from each CDR3.

CDR3aa | j_gene | v_gene
ASSEGWGRADYGYT | TRBJ1-2 | TRBV2
ASSQTDTQY | TRBJ2-3 | TRBV2
ASSYWAADNEQF | TRBJ2-1 | TRBV6-6
ASSVGLAGGDNEQF | TRBJ2-1 | TRBV9
AWSVFGQYEQY | TRBJ2-7 | TRBV30
ASSLRGGVGTEAF | TRBJ1-1 | TRBV5-1
ASSFRDSFNQPQH | TRBJ1-5 | TRBV7-8
AWRQRTASAVELF | TRBJ2-2 | TRBV30
ATSRDRAGKGNEQF | TRBJ2-1 | TRBV15
ASSIVTGLAGSDTQY | TRBJ2-3 | TRBV19
ASSQVAENTEAF | TRBJ1-1 | TRBV4-2
ASSEVTGGEKLF | TRBJ1-4 | TRBV2
ASIEPRGPSYTEAF | TRBJ1-1 | TRBV19
ASSLAREREQF | TRBJ2-1 | TRBV7-7
ASSLVQIGTDTQY | TRBJ2-3 | TRBV7-9
ASSPSNYRDRRKNIQY | TRBJ2-4 | TRBV28
ASSLDGTATDTQY | TRBJ2-3 | TRBV5-1
ASRDSSYEQY | TRBJ2-7 | TRBV6-5
AWSVLKGRRDEKLF | TRBJ1-4 | TRBV30
ASTKGETQY | TRBJ2-5 | TRBV27
SAVRGEQF | TRBJ2-1 | TRBV20-1
ASSPTDSSNQPQH | TRBJ1-5 | TRBV7-9
ASSVQGRETYEQY | TRBJ2-7 | TRBV19
AWSSGQNTDTQY | TRBJ2-3 | TRBV30
ASSEELPGGGLF | TRBJ1-4 | TRBV25-1
ASSQTGVRTDTQY | TRBJ2-3 | TRBV4-1
ASSLAFYYEQY | TRBJ2-7 | TRBV11-2
ASSSGLKSVTEAF | TRBJ1-1 | TRBV19
ASSRTHGTGHYEQY | TRBJ2-7 | TRBV7-9
ASSLRGLGETQY | TRBJ2-5 | TRBV5-1
ASSPHRGRLPYEQY | TRBJ2-7 | TRBV9
ASSPLPRGNQPQH | TRBJ1-5 | TRBV18
ASSLSSGTGLAHTGELF | TRBJ2-2 | TRBV5-5
AWSDRGYEQY | TRBJ2-7 | TRBV30
ASSRGGRRPSYEQY | TRBJ2-7 | TRBV19
ASSLACLRTNEKLF | TRBJ1-4 | TRBV7-6
ASSGQDRGGNTIY | TRBJ1-3 | TRBV2
ASSYLGQAGDTQY | TRBJ2-3 | TRBV28
ASSFSINQPQH | TRBJ1-5 | TRBV28
ASSPRQGARGNYGYT | TRBJ1-2 | TRBV7-2
ASRGTSGNNEQF | TRBJ2-1 | TRBV28
SVEGTGGSYGYT | TRBJ1-2 | TRBV29-1
ASRPFGGPNTGELF | TRBJ2-2 | TRBV11-2